This entry describes one T cell receptor beta chain. The CDR3 runs 15 residues. Germline-derived CDR1 and CDR2 are MNHEY and SVGAGI. V was pared by 0 bases and J by 0 bases, with 8 bases between. This sample is part of a study of cytomegalovirus exposure and HLA in healthy donors. The PCR used 60 Vbeta and 13 Jbeta primers. TCRdb's table, derived via immunoSEQ multiplex PCR, lists solely in-frame clones and lacks some. Of about 120,000 clones in the sample, roughly 83% were seen once. This chain uses TRBV6-5 with TRBJ1-2, with D unclear. This sequence was found in a woman aged 18-29 years in good health and CMV-seropositive. Material: PBMCs. CDR3 sequence (DNA): TGTGCCAGCAGTTACTCGAAAACAGCTAACTATGGCTACACCTTC. Translated: CASSYSKTANYGYTF.